This TCR beta chain stems from a study of blood T cell repertoires in COVID-19. The overall study: COVID-19 samples from acute and convalescent phases originated in the United States, Italy and Spain. T cells, B-cell-depleted T cells, or PBMCs supplied cDNA or gDNA.

CDR1 and CDR2 (germline): MGHRA, YSYEKL. CDR3 length equals 18 residues. Trimming took 0 bases from V and 8 from J; bases not matched to a gene: 13. In the study's own analysis: Amplification with reference gene primers provided the estimates of nucleated cell counts. Sequenced by immunoSEQ multiplex PCR; TCRdb stores in-frame clones only, minus some. V and J calls and clone size are those listed in that table; D and trimming were worked out from the DNA. Among fewer than 250,000 clones listed, about four fifths were seen once. This clone was picked up a small number of times. This receptor was taken from a woman between 50 and 59 years old with active or convalescent COVID-19. The J gene is TRBJ2-1, the V gene TRBV4-1; 10 nucleotides align to TRBD2. The sequencing sample was made of peripheral blood. The CDR3 reads CASSQEGRSGRAGDEQFF. CDR3 sequence (DNA): TGCGCCAGCAGCCAAGAAGGAAGAAGCGGGAGGGCCGGGGATGAGCAGTTCTTC.